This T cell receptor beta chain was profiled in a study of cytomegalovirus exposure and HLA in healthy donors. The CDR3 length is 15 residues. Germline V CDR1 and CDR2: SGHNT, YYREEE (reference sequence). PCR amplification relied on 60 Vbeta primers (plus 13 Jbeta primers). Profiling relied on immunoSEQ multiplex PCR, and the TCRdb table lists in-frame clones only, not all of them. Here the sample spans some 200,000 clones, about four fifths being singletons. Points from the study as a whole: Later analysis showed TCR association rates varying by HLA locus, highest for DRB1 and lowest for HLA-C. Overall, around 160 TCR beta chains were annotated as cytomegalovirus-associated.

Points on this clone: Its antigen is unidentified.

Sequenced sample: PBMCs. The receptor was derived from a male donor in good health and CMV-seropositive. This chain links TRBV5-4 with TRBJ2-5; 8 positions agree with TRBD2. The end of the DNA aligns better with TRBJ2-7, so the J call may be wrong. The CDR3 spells CASSLSSGSFYEQYF. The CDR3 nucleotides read TGTGCCAGCAGCTTGTCGAGCGGGAGTTTCTACGAGCAGTACTTC.